A selection of T cell receptor beta chains follows, all from one sample in a study of blood T cell repertoires in COVID-19. The repertoire was sequenced with immunoSEQ multiplex PCR; TCRdb's copy has only in-frame clones and lacks some. The sample gives approximately 230,000 clones, around four fifths of which show up once; about 15% is in the top ten. The specimen was PBMCs or T cells enriched from blood (not recorded which). The receptors originated from a man aged 35-49 years who had recovered from COVID-19. The CDR3 runs from the conserved cysteine through the conserved F or W. The D gene is left open where the match is weak. Expanded clones are given a class, and other clones once, few, many or no size at all.

J gene: TRBJ1-2
D gene: TRBD1
V gene: TRBV5-1
clone size: NA
CDR3 DNA: TGCGCCAGCAGCCAGGGACAGACGTATGGCTACACCTTC
CDR3 protein: CASSQGQTYGYTF

J gene: TRBJ2-7
D gene: TRBD2
V gene: TRBV6-1
clone size: NA
CDR3 DNA: TGTGCCAGCAGTGAAATGGCTAGCGGGAGGGGCGAGCAGTACTTC
CDR3 protein: CASSEMASGRGEQYF

J gene: TRBJ2-2
D gene: TRBD1
V gene: TRBV5-4
clone size: NA
CDR3 DNA: TGTGCCAGCAGCAGGGGACAGGGGGGAACCGGGGAGCTGTTTTTT
CDR3 protein: CASSRGQGGTGELFF

J gene: TRBJ2-7
D gene: NA
V gene: TRBV4-3
clone size: many
CDR3 DNA: TGCGCCAGCAGCCAAGCTCCAGGGTCAGTATCCTACGAGCAGTACTTC
CDR3 protein: CASSQAPGSVSYEQYF

J gene: TRBJ2-5
D gene: NA
V gene: TRBV5-4
clone size: NA
CDR3 DNA: TGTGCCAGCAGCTTATTGGGGGCCCTCCCCCAAGAGACCCAGTACTTC
CDR3 protein: CASSLLGALPQETQYF

J gene: TRBJ2-7
D gene: NA
V gene: TRBV4-2
clone size: NA
CDR3 DNA: TGTGCCAGCAGCCAAGATCTCAGGGAACTGGATCCCTACGAGCAGTACTTC
CDR3 protein: CASSQDLRELDPYEQYF

J gene: TRBJ1-4
D gene: NA
V gene: TRBV7-9
clone size: NA
CDR3 DNA: TGTGCCAGCAGCTTAGGGACAGACAATGAAAAACTGTTTTTT
CDR3 protein: CASSLGTDNEKLFF

J gene: TRBJ2-7
D gene: TRBD2
V gene: TRBV27
clone size: once
CDR3 DNA: TGTGCCAGCGCCACGTCGGCGGGAGGGCCCTACGAGCAGTACTTC
CDR3 protein: CASATSAGGPYEQYF

J gene: TRBJ2-3
D gene: TRBD2
V gene: TRBV7-3
clone size: NA
CDR3 DNA: TGTGCCAGCAGCTTATCTGGACTAGCGGGAGACACAGATACGCAGTATTTT
CDR3 protein: CASSLSGLAGDTDTQYF

J gene: TRBJ2-5
D gene: TRBD2
V gene: TRBV11-2
clone size: NA
CDR3 DNA: TGTGCCAGCAGCCGGGGACTAGCGGGACAAGAGACCCAGTACTTC
CDR3 protein: CASSRGLAGQETQYF

J gene: TRBJ1-3
D gene: TRBD1
V gene: TRBV4-1
clone size: NA
CDR3 DNA: TGCGCCAGCAGCCAAGAAGGGACAGGGGGCGCGGGAGGAAACACCATATATTTT
CDR3 protein: CASSQEGTGGAGGNTIYF

J gene: TRBJ2-7
D gene: TRBD2
V gene: TRBV2
clone size: NA
CDR3 DNA: TGTGCCAGCATCTGGCGGGAGCGGTACGAGCAGTACTTC
CDR3 protein: CASIWRERYEQYF

J gene: TRBJ2-7
D gene: TRBD2
V gene: TRBV4-2
clone size: NA
CDR3 DNA: TGTGCCAGCAGCCAAGATGGAAGTAGCGGGAGGGCCGGACGTTCCTACGAGCAGTACTTC
CDR3 protein: CASSQDGSSGRAGRSYEQYF

J gene: TRBJ2-2
D gene: NA
V gene: TRBV27
clone size: NA
CDR3 DNA: TGTGCCAGCAGTCGGCTAGCGAGCACCGGGGAGCTGTTTTTT
CDR3 protein: CASSRLASTGELFF

J gene: TRBJ1-5
D gene: TRBD1
V gene: TRBV30
clone size: NA
CDR3 DNA: TGTGCCTGGAGCTCCTCGACAGGGAATCAGCCCCAGCATTTT
CDR3 protein: CAWSSSTGNQPQHF

J gene: TRBJ2-2
D gene: TRBD1
V gene: TRBV24-1
clone size: NA
CDR3 DNA: TGTGCCACCAGTGACCCGGGACAGGGGAACACCGGGGAGCTGTTTTTT
CDR3 protein: CATSDPGQGNTGELFF